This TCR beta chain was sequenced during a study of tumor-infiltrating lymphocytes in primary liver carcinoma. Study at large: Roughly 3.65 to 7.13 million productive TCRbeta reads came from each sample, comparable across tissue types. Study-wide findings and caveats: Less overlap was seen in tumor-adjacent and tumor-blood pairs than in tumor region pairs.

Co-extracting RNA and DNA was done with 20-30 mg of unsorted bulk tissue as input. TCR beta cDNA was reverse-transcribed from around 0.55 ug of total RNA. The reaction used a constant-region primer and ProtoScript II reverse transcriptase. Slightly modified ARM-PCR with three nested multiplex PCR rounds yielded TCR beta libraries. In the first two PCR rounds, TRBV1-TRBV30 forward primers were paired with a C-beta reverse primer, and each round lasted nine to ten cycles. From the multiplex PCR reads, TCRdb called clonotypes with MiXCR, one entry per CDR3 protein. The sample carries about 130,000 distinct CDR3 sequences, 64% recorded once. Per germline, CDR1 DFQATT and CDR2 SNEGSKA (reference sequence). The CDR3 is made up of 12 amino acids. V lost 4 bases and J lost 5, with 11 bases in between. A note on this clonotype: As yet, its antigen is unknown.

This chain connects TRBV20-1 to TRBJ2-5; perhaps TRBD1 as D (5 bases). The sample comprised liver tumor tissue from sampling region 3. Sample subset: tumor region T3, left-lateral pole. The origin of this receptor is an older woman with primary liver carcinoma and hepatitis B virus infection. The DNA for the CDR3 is TGCAGTGCTATAGGGGTAGGGGAGACCCAGTACTTC. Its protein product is CSAIGVGETQYF.